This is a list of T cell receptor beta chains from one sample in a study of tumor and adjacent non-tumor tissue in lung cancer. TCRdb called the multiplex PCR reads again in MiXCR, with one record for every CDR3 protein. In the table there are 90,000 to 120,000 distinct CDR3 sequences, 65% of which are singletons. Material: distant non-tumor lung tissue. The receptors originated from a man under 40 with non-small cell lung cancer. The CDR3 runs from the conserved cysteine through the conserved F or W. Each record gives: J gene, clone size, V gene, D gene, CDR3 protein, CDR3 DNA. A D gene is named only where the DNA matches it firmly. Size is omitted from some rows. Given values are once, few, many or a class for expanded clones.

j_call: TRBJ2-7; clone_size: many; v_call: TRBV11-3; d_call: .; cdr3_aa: CASSSIKDGREQYF; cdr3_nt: TGTGCCAGCAGCTCCATAAAGGATGGGCGCGAGCAGTACTTC
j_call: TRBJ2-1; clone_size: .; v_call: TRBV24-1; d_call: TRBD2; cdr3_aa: CATSDSSGTSCNEQFF; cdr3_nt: TGTGCCACCAGTGACTCTAGCGGGACGTCCTGCAATGAGCAGTTCTTC
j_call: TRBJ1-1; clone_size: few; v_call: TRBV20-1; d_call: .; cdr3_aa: CSARPSEAFF; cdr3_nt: TGCAGTGCTAGACCATCTGAAGCTTTCTTT
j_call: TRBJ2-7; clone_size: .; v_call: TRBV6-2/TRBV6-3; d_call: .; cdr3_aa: CASSYFLEGALDEQYF; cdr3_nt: TGTGCCAGCAGTTACTTCCTTGAAGGGGCGCTAGACGAGCAGTACTTC
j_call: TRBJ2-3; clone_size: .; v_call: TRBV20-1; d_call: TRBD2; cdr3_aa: CSARESVGLPGTQYF; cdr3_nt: TGCAGTGCTAGAGAAAGTGTGGGACTACCAGGTACGCAGTATTTT
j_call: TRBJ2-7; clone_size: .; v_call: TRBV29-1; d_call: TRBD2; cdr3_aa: CSADDGTSSYEQYF; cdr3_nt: TGCAGCGCTGATGACGGGACTAGTTCCTACGAGCAGTATTTC
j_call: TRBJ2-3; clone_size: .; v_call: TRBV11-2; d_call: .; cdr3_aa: CASSPLYPLTDTQYF; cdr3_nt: TGTGCCAGTAGCCCACTTTACCCCCTCACAGATACGCAGTATTTT
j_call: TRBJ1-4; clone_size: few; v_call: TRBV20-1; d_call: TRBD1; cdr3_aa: CSAGGQGNEKLFF; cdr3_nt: TGCAGTGCTGGAGGACAGGGTAATGAAAAACTGTTTTTT
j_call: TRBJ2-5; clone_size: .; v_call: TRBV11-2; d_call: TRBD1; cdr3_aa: CASSARDRGETEYF; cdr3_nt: TGTGCCAGCAGCGCCCGGGACAGAGGGGAGACCGAGTACTTC
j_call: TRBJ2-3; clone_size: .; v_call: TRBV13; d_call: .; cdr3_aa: CASSSNNRRTIGTDTQYF; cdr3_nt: TGTGCCAGCAGCTCTAACAATAGAAGGACTATCGGCACAGATACGCAGTATTTT
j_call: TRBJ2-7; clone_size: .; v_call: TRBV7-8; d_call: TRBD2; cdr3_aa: CASSLTGTSGSIEQYF; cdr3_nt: TGTGCCAGTAGCTTAACCGGGACTAGCGGGAGTATCGAGCAGTACTTC
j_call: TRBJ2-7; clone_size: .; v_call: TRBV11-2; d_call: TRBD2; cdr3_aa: CASSRTSGRQSYEQCF; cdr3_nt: TGTGCCAGCAGCAGGACTAGCGGGAGGCAATCCTATGAGCAGTGCTTC
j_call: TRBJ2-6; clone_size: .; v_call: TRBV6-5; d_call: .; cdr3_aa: CASSLTTARTSGANVLTF; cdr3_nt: TGTGCCAGCAGCTTAACCACAGCAAGGACCTCTGGGGCCAACGTCCTGACTTTC
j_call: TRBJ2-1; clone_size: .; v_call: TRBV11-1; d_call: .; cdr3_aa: CASSLISAGRPSYNEQFF; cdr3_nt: TGTGCCAGCAGCTTAATTTCGGCGGGGCGGCCCTCCTACAATGAGCAGTTCTTC
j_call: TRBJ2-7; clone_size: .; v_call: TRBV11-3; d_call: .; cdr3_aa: CASSSSGYDQYF; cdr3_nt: TGTGCCAGCAGCTCTAGTGGCTACGACCAGTACTTC
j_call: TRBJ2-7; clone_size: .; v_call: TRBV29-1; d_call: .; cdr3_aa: CSAMRGTHDEEYF; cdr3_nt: TGCAGCGCTATGCGCGGGACTCACGACGAGGAATACTTC
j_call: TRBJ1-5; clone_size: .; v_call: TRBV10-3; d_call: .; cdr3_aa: CPIRESAGSNQPQHF; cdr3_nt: TGTCCCATTAGGGAATCCGCAGGTAGCAATCAGCCCCAGCATTTT
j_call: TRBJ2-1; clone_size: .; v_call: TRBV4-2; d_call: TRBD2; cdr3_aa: CASSQHPHSGGTYSEQLF; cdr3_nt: TGTGCCAGCAGCCAACACCCTCATAGCGGGGGGACCTACAGTGAGCAGTTATTC
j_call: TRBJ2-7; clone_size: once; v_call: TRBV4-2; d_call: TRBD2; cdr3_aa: CASSQQDSGAYEQYF; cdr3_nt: TGTGCCAGCAGCCAACAAGATAGCGGGGCCTACGAGCAGTACTTC
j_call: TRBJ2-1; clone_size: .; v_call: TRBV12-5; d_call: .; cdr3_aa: CASGSLVTGHYNELFF; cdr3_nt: TGTGCTAGTGGTTCTCTCGTGACAGGCCATTACAATGAGCTGTTCTTC
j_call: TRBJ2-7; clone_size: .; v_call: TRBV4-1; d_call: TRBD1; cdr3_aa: CASSQDGTGQTYEQYF; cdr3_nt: TGTGCAAGCAGCCAAGACGGGACAGGACAGACCTACGAGCAGTACTTC
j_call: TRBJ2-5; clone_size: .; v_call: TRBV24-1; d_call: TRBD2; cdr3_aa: CATSDPSGSLSEIQYF; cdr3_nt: TGCGCCACCAGTGACCCAAGCGGGAGTCTATCGGAGATCCAGTACTTC
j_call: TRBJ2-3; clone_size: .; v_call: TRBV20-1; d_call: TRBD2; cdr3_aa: CSLRDFFVAGADTQYF; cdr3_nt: TGCAGTCTTAGAGATTTTTTCGTAGCGGGAGCAGATACGCAGTATTTT
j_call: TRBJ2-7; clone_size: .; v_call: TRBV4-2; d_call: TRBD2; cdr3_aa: CASSQYASGESLYF; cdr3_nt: TGTGCCAGCAGCCAATATGCTAGCGGGGAGTCGTTATACTTC
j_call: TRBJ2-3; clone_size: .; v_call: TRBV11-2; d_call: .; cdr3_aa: CARSLLEGARTDTQYF; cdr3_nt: TGTGCCCGCAGCTTATTGGAAGGGGCTCGCACAGATACGCAGTATTTT
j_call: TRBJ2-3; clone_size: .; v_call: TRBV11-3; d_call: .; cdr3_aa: CASSPLAVSRADTQYF; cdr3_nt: TGTGCCAGCAGCCCGCTCGCAGTCTCCAGGGCAGATACGCAGTATTTT
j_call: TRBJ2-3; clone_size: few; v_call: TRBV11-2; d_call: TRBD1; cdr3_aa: CASSSTAGTGGTDTQYF; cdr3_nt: TGTGCCAGCAGCTCCACCGCCGGGACAGGGGGTACAGATACGCAGTATTTT
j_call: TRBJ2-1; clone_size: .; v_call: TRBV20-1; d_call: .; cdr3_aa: CNAREGGGSEQFF; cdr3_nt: TGCAATGCTAGAGAAGGTGGGGGCAGTGAGCAGTTCTTC
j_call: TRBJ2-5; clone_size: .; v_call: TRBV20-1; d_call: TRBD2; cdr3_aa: CSAYARGGFGESQYF; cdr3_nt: TGCAGTGCTTACGCCCGGGGAGGGTTCGGGGAGTCCCAGTACTTC
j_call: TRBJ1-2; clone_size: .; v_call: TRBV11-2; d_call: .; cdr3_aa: CASSLHGTDCGYAF; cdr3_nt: TGTGCCAGCAGCTTACATGGAACAGACTGTGGCTACGCCTTC
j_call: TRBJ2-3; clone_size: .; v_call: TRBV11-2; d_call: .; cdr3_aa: CASSLGGDRNGRLEGTGTQYF; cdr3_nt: TGTGCCAGCAGCTTAGGAGGGGACCGCAACGGGAGATTGGAGGGCACAGGTACGCAGTATTTT
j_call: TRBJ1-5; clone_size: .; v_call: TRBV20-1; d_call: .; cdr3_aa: CSSRGRESQPQHF; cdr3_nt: TGCAGTTCTAGGGGCAGGGAGAGTCAGCCCCAGCATTTT
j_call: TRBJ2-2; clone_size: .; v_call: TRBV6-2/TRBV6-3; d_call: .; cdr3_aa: CTSTRGTMNTGELFF; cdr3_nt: TGTACCAGCACAAGAGGAACGATGAACACCGGGGAGCTGTTTTTT
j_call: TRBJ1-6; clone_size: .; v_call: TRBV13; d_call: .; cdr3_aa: CASTLWRGGNSPLHF; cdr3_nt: TGTGCCAGCACCCTCTGGAGAGGGGGTAATTCACCCCTCCACTTT
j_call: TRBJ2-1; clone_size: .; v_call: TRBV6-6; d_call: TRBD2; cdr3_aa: CASRGGLASYNEQFF; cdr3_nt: TGTGCCAGCAGGGGGGGACTAGCCTCCTACAATGAGCAGTTCTTC
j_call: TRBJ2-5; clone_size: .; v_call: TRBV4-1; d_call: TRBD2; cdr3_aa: CASSQDGGLAGSAETQYF; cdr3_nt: TGCGCCAGCAGCCAAGATGGGGGGCTAGCGGGAAGTGCAGAGACCCAGTACTTC
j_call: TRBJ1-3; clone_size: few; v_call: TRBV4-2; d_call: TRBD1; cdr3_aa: CASSHDETGRGPGNTIYF; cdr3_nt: TGTGCCAGCAGCCATGATGAGACAGGGAGAGGGCCTGGAAACACCATATATTTT
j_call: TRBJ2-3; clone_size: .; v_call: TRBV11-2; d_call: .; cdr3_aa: CASSLRWGVTDTRYF; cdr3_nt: TGTGCCAGCAGCTTAAGGTGGGGGGTCACAGATACGCGGTATTTT
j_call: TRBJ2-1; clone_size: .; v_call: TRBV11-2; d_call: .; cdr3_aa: CASSVISFNEQFF; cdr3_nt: TGCGCCAGCAGCGTGATTAGCTTCAATGAGCAGTTCTTC
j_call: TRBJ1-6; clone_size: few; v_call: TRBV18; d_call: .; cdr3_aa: CASSPRDNRNSPLHF; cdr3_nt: TGTGCCAGCTCACCCCGGGACAACCGTAATTCACCCCTCCACTTT
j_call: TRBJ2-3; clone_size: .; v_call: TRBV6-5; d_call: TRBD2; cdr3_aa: CVSGEVKTSHDTQYF; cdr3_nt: TGTGTCAGCGGGGAGGTGAAGACTAGTCATGATACGCAGTATTTT
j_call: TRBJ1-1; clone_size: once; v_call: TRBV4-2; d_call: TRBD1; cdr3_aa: CVNSPRQGNTETFF; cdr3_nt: TGTGTCAACAGCCCCCGACAGGGGAACACTGAAACTTTCTTT
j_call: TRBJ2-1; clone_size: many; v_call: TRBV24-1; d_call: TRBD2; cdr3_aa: CATSDSGLAGGSYNEQFF; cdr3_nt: TGTGCCACCAGTGATTCCGGACTAGCGGGAGGGTCCTACAATGAGCAGTTCTTC
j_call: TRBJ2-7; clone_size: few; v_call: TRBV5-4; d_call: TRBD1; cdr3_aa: CASSQGGTGNDEQYF; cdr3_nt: TGTGCCAGCAGCCAGGGAGGGACAGGGAACGACGAGCAGTACTTC
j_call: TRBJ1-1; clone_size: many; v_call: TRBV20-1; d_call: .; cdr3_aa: CSAREGRYTEAFF; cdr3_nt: TGCAGTGCTAGAGAGGGCAGGTACACTGAAGCTTTCTTT
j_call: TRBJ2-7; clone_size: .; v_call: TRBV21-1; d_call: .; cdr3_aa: CASSKEFLAGDHYEQYF; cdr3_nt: TGTGCCAGCAGCAAAGAGTTCTTAGCGGGGGATCACTACGAGCAGTACTTC
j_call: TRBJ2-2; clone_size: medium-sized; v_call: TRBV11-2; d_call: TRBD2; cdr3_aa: CASSSRLAGGNTGELFF; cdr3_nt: TGTGCCAGCAGCTCCAGACTAGCGGGAGGTAACACCGGGGAGCTGTTTTTT
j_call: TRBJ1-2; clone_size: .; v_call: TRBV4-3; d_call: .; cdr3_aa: CASSQDPEGTQRGCTF; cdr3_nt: TGCGCCAGCAGCCAAGATCCCGAAGGAACTCAACGCGGCTGCACCTTC